Shown below are 32 T cell receptor beta chains from a single sample sequenced in a study of T cell clones after liver transplantation. Generated by immunoSEQ multiplex PCR, the TCRdb table keeps only in-frame clones and is missing some. The sample shows around 75,000 clones, approximately 80% of them seen only once. The input for sequencing was CD4+ T cells from blood, taken about 50 months after liver transplant. Receptors originate from a human patient who received a liver transplant. Some T cells may be graft donor cells.

The chain uses TRBV5-8 and TRBJ2-3; 8 bases map to TRBD1. The trim removed 2 bases at V and 5 bases at J, leaving 7 bases unmatched. The length of the CDR3 is 15 residues. Germline V gene data show CDR1 as SGHTS and CDR2 as YDEGEE. CDR3 loop: CASSLQGGFIDTQYF. The CDR3, as DNA: TGTGCCAGCAGCTTACAGGGGGGCTTTATAGATACGCAGTATTTT.

The CDR3 here is CASRDGPLNTEAFF. In nucleotides, the CDR3 is TGTGCCAGCAGAGACGGACCCCTGAACACTGAAGCTTTCTTT. V usage is TRBV9 and J usage is TRBJ1-1; D remains unclear. Between the trimmed V and J ends, which lost 5 bases and 0 bases, there was a span of 11 bases. This CDR3 is built from 14 residues. Germline values: CDR1 SGDLS, CDR2 YYNGEE.

The chain has TRBV11-2 and TRBJ2-1; tentative D call: TRBD2 (7 bases). Germline V gene sequence: CDR1 SGHAT, CDR2 FQNNGV. The CDR3 covers 16 residues. The V and J ends lost 1 base and 7 bases respectively, with 17 bases between them. In DNA form, the CDR3 reads TGTGCCAGCAGCTTAGTTCAGGGAGGGGGATGGAATGAGCAGTTCTTC. It yields the protein CASSLVQGGGWNEQFF.

The V gene is TRBV6-1, the J gene TRBJ2-2; D is ambiguous. V was pared by 7 bases and J by 0 bases, with 6 bases between. From germline, CDR1 is MNHNS and CDR2 SASEGT. The CDR3 loop spans 13 amino acids. The CDR3 protein is CASIGSNTGELFF. The CDR3 nucleotides read TGTGCCAGCATCGGATCGAACACCGGGGAGCTGTTTTTT.

The chain couples TRBV6-4 to TRBJ2-2; weak D call: TRBD2 (5 bases). Germline values: CDR1 MRHNA, CDR2 SNTAGT. The CDR3 sequence is 17 residues long. Trimming cost V 1 base and J 1 base, with 13 bases left between them. CDR3 residues: CASSDLGGPGNTGELFF. Written as DNA, the CDR3 is TGTGCCAGCAGTGACTTAGGCGGGCCGGGGAACACCGGGGAGCTGTTTTTT.

In its sample, this clone was seen once. The gene calls are TRBV9 and TRBJ1-1; D not certain. The CDR3 runs to 14 residues. Germline values: CDR1 SGDLS, CDR2 YYNGEE. V lost 1 base to trimming and J lost 3 bases, with 10 bases between them. The CDR3 here is CASSVTAGDTEAFF. The CDR3 DNA follows: TGTGCCAGCAGCGTAACAGCCGGGGACACTGAAGCTTTCTTT.

V and J are TRBV6-6 and TRBJ1-2, with TRBD1 identical over 7 bases. The V gene end was trimmed by 6 bases and the J gene end by 6 bases; junction bases not matched to a gene: 7. Germline V lookup: CDR1 MNHNY, CDR2 SVGAGI (reference sequence). This CDR3 is built from 13 residues. The CDR3 region has the DNA TGTGCCAGCAGGCCTACAGGGGAAAATGGCTACACCTTC. Translation gives CASRPTGENGYTF.

V and J are TRBV21-1 and TRBJ2-4; the table's D call, TRBD2, was not checked against the DNA. TRBV21-1 represents a pseudogene. This CDR3 comprises 19 residues. The DNA for the CDR3 is TGTGCCAGCACCGGGGGTCGACTAGCGGGACAACTAGCCAAAAACATTCAGTACTTC. Protein product: CASTGGRLAGQLAKNIQYF.

V is TRBV5-1 and J is TRBJ1-4, with D possibly matching TRBD1 (6 bases). Trimming removed 5 bases at V and 0 bases at J, with 8 bases between. The V gene's germline CDR1 is SGHRS and CDR2 YFSETQ. This CDR3 region has 14 residues. In DNA form, the CDR3 reads TGCGCCAGCAGACAGGGTCCAACTAATGAAAAACTGTTTTTT. Its protein product is CASRQGPTNEKLFF.

The genes are TRBV4-3 and TRBJ1-3; a possible D gene is TRBD1 (6 bases). CDR3 length: 16 amino acids. The germline gives CDR1 LGHNA, CDR2 YSLEER. Trimming stripped 3 bases from V and 1 base from J, with 13 bases between. This CDR3 reads CASSQVTGTSGNTIYF. CDR3 coding DNA: TGCGCCAGCAGCCAGGTTACAGGGACATCTGGAAACACCATATATTTT.

The chain employs TRBV7-3 and TRBJ2-4; D is possibly TRBD1 (6 bases). V gave up 5 bases and J gave up 6 bases, with 17 bases separating them. The CDR3 totals 15 residues. Per germline, CDR1 SGHTA and CDR2 FQGTGA. The CDR3 bases are TGTGCCAGCAGCCCCTTTAGGGGGTCGAGAAACATTCAGTACTTC. This translates into CASSPFRGSRNIQYF.

This clone was seen just once. The rearrangement joins TRBV4-3 to TRBJ2-7; maybe TRBD2 (5 bases). Deletions cut 4 bases from V and 1 base from J, with 11 bases between. Germline V gene sequence: CDR1 LGHNA, CDR2 YSLEER. The CDR3 length is 14 residues. CDR3 protein: CASSPERGSYEQYF. The CDR3 DNA reads as TGCGCCAGCAGCCCAGAACGGGGTTCCTACGAGCAGTACTTC.

The V call is TRBV5-6, the J call TRBJ2-7; 7 bases map to TRBD2. CDR3 length: 14 amino acids. Germline values: CDR1 SGHDT, CDR2 YYEEEE. V shed 0 bases and J 5 bases; nucleotides not matched to a gene: 5. The CDR3 protein is CASSLDPAGDEQYF. As DNA, the CDR3 is TGTGCCAGCAGCTTGGATCCCGCGGGAGACGAGCAGTACTTC.

The rearrangement uses TRBV11-3 and TRBJ2-7, with 8 bases that match TRBD1. The CDR3 has 14 amino acids. CDR1 and CDR2 from the germline V gene are SGHNT and YENEEA. J gave up 5 bases and V 5 bases, and 8 bases lay outside the gene matches. DNA for the CDR3: TGTGCCAGCAGCCGACAGGGGAATTTGGACGAGCAGTACTTC. Translation: CASSRQGNLDEQYF.

This clone is categorized as medium-sized (0.01 to 0.1%). The chain combines TRBV5-1 with TRBJ2-3; no clear D gene. Germline values: CDR1 SGHRS, CDR2 YFSETQ. CDR3 length: 15 amino acids. The V gene lost 0 bases and the J gene lost 4 bases, with 12 bases spanning the gap. CDR3 nucleotides: TGCGCCAGCAGCTTGGAGGGAATCCTCCCAGATACGCAGTATTTT. It translates to CASSLEGILPDTQYF.

This chain joins TRBV19 and TRBJ2-5; 7 bases are a match to TRBD1. Per germline, CDR1 LNHDA and CDR2 SQIVND (reference sequence). Losses at the gene ends were 5 bases for V and 2 bases for J; bases not matched to a gene: 2. This CDR3 region has 13 residues. CDR3 residues: CASSGTAQETQYF. For the CDR3, the DNA is TGTGCCAGTAGTGGGACAGCGCAAGAGACCCAGTACTTC.

The chain is built from TRBV9 and TRBJ2-5; D may be TRBD1 (5 bases). The V gene lost 4 bases and the J gene lost 5 bases, with 12 bases spanning the gap. This CDR3 has 13 amino acids. Per germline, CDR1 SGDLS and CDR2 YYNGEE. For the CDR3, the DNA is TGTGCCAGCAGCATCCAGGGCATCGAGACCCAGTACTTC. Translation: CASSIQGIETQYF.

V and J are TRBV7-8 and TRBJ2-7, with 7 bases aligning to TRBD1. Germline values: CDR1 SGHVS, CDR2 FQNEAQ. CDR3 length equals 15 residues. With V trimmed by 2 bases and J by 5 bases, 9 bases remained unmatched. The CDR3: CASSLYGRGIHEQYF. The CDR3 coding sequence is TGTGCCAGCAGCTTATATGGCAGGGGGATCCACGAGCAGTACTTC.

The V call is TRBV7-2, the J call TRBJ2-3; D not certain. The V end was cut by 8 bases, the J end by 2 bases, with 20 bases between. CDR1 is SGHTA and CDR2 is FQGNSA in the germline V gene. The CDR3 totals 16 residues. CDR3 DNA sequence: TGTGCCAGCTCCCGAGACTCCTATAGGATCACAGATACGCAGTATTTT. This encodes CASSRDSYRITDTQYF.

Only a few counts were recorded for this clone. The CDR3 reads CASSQVVGSLRGGYTF. As DNA, the CDR3 is TGTGCCAGCTCACAAGTTGTGGGCAGCCTACGAGGTGGCTACACCTTC. The chain combines TRBV18 with TRBJ1-2; no clear D gene. The CDR3 is 16 residues long. The V gene lost 4 bases and the J gene lost 7 bases, with 22 bases spanning the gap. The germline V gene encodes CDR1 KGHSH and CDR2 LQKENI.

This chain links TRBV9 with TRBJ2-2, with D possibly matching TRBD1 (6 bases). The germline V gene encodes CDR1 SGDLS and CDR2 YYNGEE. The V gene lost 4 bases and the J gene lost 6 bases, with 10 bases spanning the gap. This CDR3 has 13 residues. The CDR3 sequence is CASSSKGAGELFF. In DNA, the CDR3 is TGTGCCAGCAGCTCGAAGGGGGCCGGGGAGCTGTTTTTT.

V and J are TRBV7-2 and TRBJ2-7; 7 bases agree with TRBD1. The CDR3 runs 15 residues. The germline CDR1 and CDR2 sequences are SGHTA and FQGNSA. The V segment lost 1 base and the J segment 2 bases; nucleotides outside the gene matches: 5. The CDR3 region has the DNA TGTGCCAGCAGCTTAGGGGGACAGAAGACCTACGAGCAGTACTTC. This sequence encodes CASSLGGQKTYEQYF.

J is TRBJ2-7 and V is TRBV7-9; possibly TRBD2 for D (7 bases). Germline lookup yields CDR1 SEHNR and CDR2 FQNEAQ (reference sequence). There are 14 residues in the CDR3. V was shortened by 4 bases and J by 3 bases, with 13 bases between the two germline ends. DNA for the CDR3: TGTGCCAGCAGCTCGAGGGGGGGAAACTACGAGCAGTACTTC. Translated, it gives CASSSRGGNYEQYF.

This clone came up once. The J gene is TRBJ2-3, the V gene TRBV9; no definite D call. In germline, CDR1 is SGDLS, CDR2 YYNGEE. This CDR3 has 16 residues. V was pared by 0 bases and J by 1 base, with 12 bases between. The CDR3 reads CASSVGVTSGTDTQYF. The CDR3 DNA sequence: TGTGCCAGCAGCGTAGGGGTAACGAGCGGCACAGATACGCAGTATTTT. The whole variable domain, filled in from reference TRBV9 and TRBJ2-3, reads DSGVTQTPKHLITATGQRVTLRCSPRSGDLSVYWYQQSLDQGLQFLIQYYNGEERAKGNILERFSAQQFPDLHSELNLSSLELGDSALYFCASSVGVTSGTDTQYFGPGTRLTVL.

This clone was seen more than once but under ten times. The V gene is TRBV6-5, the J gene TRBJ2-1, with TRBD2 identical over 9 bases. In germline, CDR1 is MNHEY, CDR2 SVGAGI. V lost 6 bases and J lost 9; bases outside the gene matches: 9. The CDR3 has 14 amino acids. The CDR3 region is CASSVAGAIGEQFF. The CDR3 DNA follows: TGTGCCAGCAGCGTAGCGGGAGCGATAGGTGAGCAGTTCTTC.

The CDR3 DNA sequence: TGTGCCAGCAGTTACGGCGGTAACTATGGCTACACCTTC. Translated, it gives CASSYGGNYGYTF. The chain joins TRBV6-6 to TRBJ1-2; D remains unclear. This CDR3 region has 13 residues. V dropped 2 bases and J dropped 1 base, with 5 bases sitting between them. Germline V gene data show CDR1 as MNHNY and CDR2 as SVGAGI (reference sequence).

The chain is built from TRBV28 and TRBJ2-1; TRBD1 aligns across 10 bases. Germline V gene lookup returns CDR1 MDHEN and CDR2 SYDVKM. The CDR3 has 15 residues. V lost 3 bases, J lost 8 bases, and 7 bases stayed unmatched. CDR3 amino acids: CASSFWTGGDYEQFF. As DNA, the CDR3 is TGTGCCAGCAGTTTTTGGACAGGGGGTGACTATGAGCAGTTCTTC. Looking up the rest from reference TRBV28 and TRBJ2-1 gives the full variable domain: DVKVTQSSRYLVKRTGEKVFLECVQDMDHENMFWYRQDPGLGLRLIYFSYDVKMKEKGDIPEGYSVSREKKERFSLILESASTNQTSMYLCASSFWTGGDYEQFFGPGTRLTVL.

About this clone itself: This may be a read error, as it is one base from a much larger clone. The rearrangement uses TRBV4-1 and TRBJ2-7; 11 nucleotides agree with TRBD2. CDR3 length equals 15 residues. From germline, CDR1 is MGHRA and CDR2 YSYEKL. After removal of 4 bases from V and 2 bases from J, the junction contained 4 bases not matched to a gene. CDR3 sequence reads: CASSLASGGTYEQYF. The CDR3 region has the DNA TGCGCCAGCAGCCTCGCTAGCGGGGGGACCTACGAGCAGTACTTC.

The V call is TRBV10-3, the J call TRBJ2-7; D is ambiguous. CDR3 length: 14 amino acids. CDR1 is ENHRY, CDR2 SYGVKD, per germline. Deletions cut 4 bases from V and 4 bases from J, with 14 bases between. Here the CDR3 reads CAISVDGEAYEQYF. CDR3 DNA: TGTGCCATCAGTGTGGACGGAGAGGCATACGAGCAGTACTTC.

The chain joins TRBV9 to TRBJ1-1; D call uncertain. Deletions cut 6 bases from V and 2 bases from J, with 17 bases between. CDR1 is SGDLS, CDR2 YYNGEE, per germline. This CDR3 comprises 15 residues. Here the CDR3 DNA reads TGTGCCAGCACCATGGGTGCCGGAAGAAACACTGAAGCTTTCTTT. Protein product: CASTMGAGRNTEAFF. Complete variable domain (other parts from reference TRBV9 and TRBJ1-1): DSGVTQTPKHLITATGQRVTLRCSPRSGDLSVYWYQQSLDQGLQFLIQYYNGEERAKGNILERFSAQQFPDLHSELNLSSLELGDSALYFCASTMGAGRNTEAFFGQGTRLTVV.

The V and J genes are TRBV18 and TRBJ2-5, with 10 bases lining up with TRBD2. CDR3 length equals 15 residues. V lost 6 bases and J lost 4; bases outside the gene matches: 8. CDR1 is KGHSH and CDR2 is LQKENI in the germline V gene. The CDR3 is CASSSLAGVLETQYF. The CDR3 DNA reads TGTGCCAGCTCTTCGCTAGCGGGAGTTCTAGAGACCCAGTACTTC.

The genes are TRBV7-2 and TRBJ1-5; D gene unclear. V shed 1 base and J shed 11 bases, with 15 bases lying between them. Germline CDR1 and CDR2: SGHTA and FQGNSA. The CDR3 is 14 residues long. CDR3 loop: CASSLGIASASQHF. DNA for the CDR3: TGTGCCAGCAGCTTAGGCATCGCATCAGCGTCCCAGCATTTT.